This TCR beta chain was documented in a study of OX40 agonist ivuxolimab in advanced cancers. This clone was seen only once. Its specificity is not known. Study-level points and caveats: Compared with CD4+, CD8+ T cells on average had more expanded clones. Blood T cells, both CD4+ and CD8+, expanded clonally by week 6 at 0.1 to 3.0 mg/kg.

V shed 5 bases and J shed 7 bases, with 21 bases lying between them. Per germline, CDR1 MDHEN and CDR2 SYDVKM. This CDR3 has 15 amino acids. TCRdb's table, derived via immunoSEQ multiplex PCR, lists solely in-frame clones and lacks some. The sample carries around 68,000 clones, 75% to 95% recorded once. This chain connects TRBV28 to TRBJ2-7; D possibly corresponds to TRBD2 (6 bases). Here the sequenced sample was CD4+ or CD8+ T cells sorted from blood, taken in a trial of the OX40 agonist ivuxolimab. This TCR derives from an adult with an advanced solid tumor such as melanoma, head and neck, liver or kidney cancer. Here the CDR3 reads CASSPIGTGPHEQYF. The CDR3 nucleotides are TGTGCCAGCAGTCCTATAGGGACTGGTCCGCATGAGCAGTACTTC.